One sample yielded the 8 T cell receptor beta chains listed below, sequenced in a study of T cell repertoires in cytomegalovirus infection. TCRdb reprocessed the reads with MiXCR, giving one entry per CDR3 protein. The sample includes about 230,000 distinct CDR3 sequences, roughly 20% of them seen just once. Sequencing was performed on CD8+ T cells from PBMCs. The receptors stem from a human donor in good health (CMV status not recorded). Some clones in this sample may be carry-over from other donors' samples.

In this sample, this clonotype turned up many times. This sequence joins TRBV28 and TRBJ2-7, with 7 bases that match TRBD1. The CDR3 covers 14 residues. The V and J ends lost 1 base and 2 bases, in that order; junction bases with no gene match: 2. The germline V gene has CDR1 MDHEN and CDR2 SYDVKM. The CDR3, as DNA: TGTGCCAGCAGTTTATCAGGGGGAGCCTACGAGCAGTACTTC. Residues: CASSLSGGAYEQYF.

This clonotype was seen ten or more times. The V call is TRBV7-8, the J call TRBJ2-7, with D unclear. The V gene lost 4 bases and the J gene lost 0 bases, with 16 bases spanning the gap. The CDR3 extends over 16 amino acids. Germline CDR1 reads SGHVS; CDR2 reads FQNEAQ. CDR3 in amino acids: CASSSVTRPSSYEQYF. For the CDR3, the DNA is TGTGCCAGCAGCTCAGTCACACGCCCAAGCTCCTACGAGCAGTACTTC.

The sample holds a few counts of this clonotype. The chain links TRBV6-5 to TRBJ2-3, with D hard to call. The CDR3 runs 15 residues. From germline, CDR1 is MNHEY and CDR2 SVGAGI. V was pared by 10 bases and J by 1 base, with 18 bases between. DNA of the CDR3: TGTGCCACCACCCAAGGATACCGGGGCACAGATACGCAGTATTTT. It codes for CATTQGYRGTDTQYF.

This clonotype was counted between two and nine times. The rearrangement links TRBV6-5 to TRBJ2-3; 8 nucleotides line up with TRBD1. CDR3 length: 15 residues. J was trimmed by 5 bases and V by 3 bases; bases with no gene match: 7. Germline V gene data show CDR1 as MNHEY and CDR2 as SVGAGI. The chain's CDR3 is CASSYIAGGKDTQYF. DNA of the CDR3: TGTGCCAGCAGTTATATTGCAGGGGGCAAAGATACGCAGTATTTT.

The chain links TRBV30 to TRBJ2-7; possible D gene TRBD1, 5 bases. CDR1 GTSNPN and CDR2 SVGIG come from the germline V gene (reference sequence). V was shortened by 3 bases and J by 0 bases, with 15 bases between the two germline ends. There are 15 residues in the CDR3. The CDR3 region is CAWSADSSYSYEQYF. Written as DNA, the CDR3 is TGTGCCTGGAGCGCAGACAGCTCCTACTCCTACGAGCAGTACTTC.

This clonotype was recorded many times. The V gene is TRBV7-8, the J gene TRBJ2-5; D gene uncertain. The CDR3 sequence is 13 residues long. Per the germline V gene, CDR1 is SGHVS and CDR2 is FQNEAQ. Between the trimmed V and J ends, which lost 7 bases and 5 bases, there was a span of 14 bases. The CDR3 sequence is CASNRLAAETQYF. The CDR3 DNA reads TGTGCCAGCAACCGATTGGCGGCGGAGACCCAGTACTTC.

This clonotype was detected only a few times. The chain is built from TRBV6-6 and TRBJ2-7; TRBD2 matches 7 bases. Germline CDR1 is MNHNY and CDR2 is SVGAGI (reference sequence). Trimming removed 4 bases from V and 5 bases from J; junction bases left unmatched: 11. The CDR3 is 15 residues long. The CDR3 DNA reads TGTGCCAGCAGTTCCACTAGCGCCTCGAGGGACGAGCAGTACTTC. This encodes CASSSTSASRDEQYF.

V and J are TRBV29-1 and TRBJ2-3; 12 nucleotides align to TRBD2. V lost 7 bases and J lost 2; bases outside the gene matches: 13. This CDR3 region has 17 residues. Germline V gene sequence: CDR1 SQVTM, CDR2 ANQGSEA. In nucleotides, the CDR3 is TGCAGCGCACGACTAGCGGGGGACCAGTATACCACAGATACGCAGTATTTT. Translating gives CSARLAGDQYTTDTQYF.